The 28 T cell receptor beta chains in this list originate from one sample, sequenced in a study of CD8+CD57+ T cells in acquired aplastic anemia. Researchers used genomic DNA as the template to profile TCR beta VDJ and CDR3. Using its own MiXCR run on the reads, TCRdb lists one record per CDR3 protein. The sample has hundreds of thousands of distinct CDR3 sequences; 45% to 65% are singletons. The sample consisted of sorted CD4+, CD8+, or CD8+CD57+ T cells (not recorded which) from PBMCs. The receptors shown here come from a human donor with severe aplastic anemia or a healthy control (not recorded which).

This clonotype was counted ten times or more. The chain links TRBV5-6 to TRBJ1-4; D ambiguous. The CDR3 has 12 amino acids. V lost 2 bases, J lost 7 bases, and 6 bases lay in between. Germline CDR1 SGHDT, CDR2 YYEEEE. Here the CDR3 DNA reads TGTGCCAGCAGCTTTTTAGGTGAAAAACTGTTTTTT. It codes for CASSFLGEKLFF.

The rearrangement joins TRBV15 to TRBJ2-3; D tentatively reads TRBD1 or TRBD2 (6 bases each). Germline assignment: CDR1 LNHNV and CDR2 YYDKDF (reference sequence). Trimming cost V 1 base and J 2 bases, with 28 bases left between them. The CDR3 has 21 residues. CDR3 coding DNA: TGTGCCACCAGCAGAGTGGGAAGGGGGGAGGCGTCTTGGGTCTTCACAGATACGCAGTATTTT. Translation gives CATSRVGRGEASWVFTDTQYF.

The V gene is TRBV2, the J gene TRBJ2-3, with no clear D. This CDR3 is 14 amino acids long. Germline CDR1 is SNHLY and CDR2 is FYNNEI. Between the trimmed V and J ends, which lost 1 base and 2 bases, there was a span of 7 bases. This chain's CDR3 is CASSEGSVTDTQYF. The CDR3 bases are TGTGCCAGCAGTGAAGGGTCAGTCACAGATACGCAGTATTTT.

This chain connects TRBV25-1 to TRBJ1-1, with D possibly matching TRBD1 (5 bases). V lost 2 bases, J lost 4 bases, and 17 bases lay in between. In germline, CDR1 is MGHDK, CDR2 SYGVNS. This CDR3 contains 16 residues. The CDR3 DNA reads as TGTGCCAGCAGTGAAATTGTTGGTCAGGGAAGCACTGAAGCTTTCTTT. Amino acid sequence: CASSEIVGQGSTEAFF.

This clonotype has only a few counts. CDR3 region: CAWRLWGQADEKLFF. CDR3 nucleotides: TGTGCCTGGAGATTGTGGGGGCAAGCCGATGAAAAACTGTTTTTT. V and J are TRBV30 and TRBJ1-4; perhaps TRBD1 as D (6 bases). This CDR3 has 15 residues. CDR1 is GTSNPN and CDR2 is SVGIG in the germline V gene (reference sequence). With 3 bases removed from V and 6 bases from J, the gap between germline ends came to 17 bases.

Comments on this clonotype: An end of the junction does not agree with germline; a read error may underlie this. The J gene is TRBJ2-2, the V gene TRBV29-1; D perhaps matches TRBD2 (5 bases). The CDR3 consists of 14 residues. Per germline, CDR1 SQVTM and CDR2 ANQGSEA. CDR3 bases: TGCAGCGCGTACCACGTAGGAGACACCGGGGAGATGTTTTTT. Its translation is CSAYHVGDTGEMFF.

The chain employs TRBV15 and TRBJ1-4; no clear D gene. Germline-derived CDR1 and CDR2 are LNHNV and YYDKDF (reference sequence). V lost 0 bases and J lost 8, with 13 bases in between. This CDR3 region has 15 residues. In DNA, the CDR3 is TGTGCCACCAGCAGAGATGGGAGGGTTCAAGAAAAACTGTTTTTT. Protein: CATSRDGRVQEKLFF.

This clonotype was seen ten or more times. The CDR3 here is CASRSSQGANSPLHF. The CDR3 DNA reads as TGTGCCAGCAGATCCTCACAGGGGGCGAATTCACCCCTCCACTTT. The chain links TRBV6-5 to TRBJ1-6; 9 nucleotides match TRBD1. Trimming took 6 bases from V and 7 from J; bases not matched to a gene: 7. CDR1 MNHEY and CDR2 SVGAGI come from the germline V gene. This CDR3 comprises 15 residues.

This CDR3 is CASSYLRVDLPTKRAFF. Here the CDR3 DNA reads TGTGCCAGCAGTTACCTCAGGGTCGACCTCCCTACCAAGAGAGCTTTCTTT. The V gene is TRBV9, the J gene TRBJ1-1, with a weak D call TRBD1 (5 bases). Germline V gene lookup returns CDR1 SGDLS and CDR2 YYNGEE. Trimming left V 5 bases short and J 10 bases short, with 30 bases between. The CDR3 covers 17 residues.

The chain links TRBV20-1 to TRBJ1-1; D gene uncertain. The CDR3 has 11 residues. The germline V gene encodes CDR1 DFQATT and CDR2 SNEGSKA (reference sequence). V lost 8 bases and J lost 0, with 7 bases in between. The DNA for the CDR3 is TGCAGTTCAGCCGTGAACACTGAAGCTTTCTTT. Translated: CSSAVNTEAFF.

With regard to this clonotype: A much larger clone is a single base away; this may be a read error. This chain connects TRBV4-2 to TRBJ1-2; D remains unclear. This CDR3 is built from 13 residues. Germline V gene data show CDR1 as LGHNA and CDR2 as YNFKEQ. Trimming took off 3 bases at V and 4 bases at J, with 9 bases between the two ends. As DNA, the CDR3 is TGTGCCAGCAGCCACAACAGTAGCTATGGCTACACCTTC. Protein product: CASSHNSSYGYTF.

CDR3 nucleotides: TGTGCCAGCAGGGGCCGTTCCTACAATGAGCAGTTCTTC. It codes for CASRGRSYNEQFF. The J gene is TRBJ2-1, the V gene TRBV7-2; D remains unclear. V lost 6 bases and J lost 1, with 7 bases in between. Germline CDR1 SGHTA, CDR2 FQGNSA. The CDR3 runs 13 residues.

The chain's CDR3 is CASSAGYSGGYTF. CDR3 sequence (DNA): TGTGCCAGCAGTGCAGGTTATAGTGGTGGCTACACCTTC. The chain uses TRBV12-3 or TRBV12-4 and TRBJ1-2; no clear D. Trimming removed 5 bases at V and 7 bases at J, with 14 bases between. CDR3 length: 13 amino acids.

V gene TRBV29-1 combines with J gene TRBJ2-5; 10 positions agree with TRBD2. J lost 2 bases, V lost 4 bases, and 10 bases had no gene match. The CDR3 covers 16 residues. Germline CDR1 and CDR2: SQVTM and ANQGSEA. CDR3 region: CSVGGLAGALQETQYF. CDR3 bases: TGCAGCGTTGGGGGGCTAGCGGGGGCACTACAAGAGACCCAGTACTTC.

The chain is built from TRBV20-1 and TRBJ1-1, with D perhaps matching TRBD1 (6 bases). Germline CDR1 reads DFQATT; CDR2 reads SNEGSKA (reference sequence). The CDR3 has 15 residues. The ends were cut back, 8 bases at V and 4 bases at J, with 23 bases in the middle. CDR3 in amino acids: CSSIGGGGGVTEAFF. CDR3 coding DNA: TGCAGTTCCATTGGGGGTGGGGGGGGCGTCACTGAAGCTTTCTTT.

The rearrangement links TRBV9 to TRBJ2-3; D uncertain. CDR3 length: 14 residues. Looked up from germline, CDR1 is SGDLS and CDR2 is YYNGEE. V was pared by 2 bases and J by 4 bases, with 11 bases between. The DNA of the CDR3 is TGTGCCAGCAGCGTCGGCTGGGCGCCAGATACGCAGTATTTT. Translating it yields CASSVGWAPDTQYF.

This clonotype was counted many times. This chain connects TRBV2 to TRBJ2-1; 7 bases line up with TRBD1. The CDR3 totals 13 residues. The germline V gene has CDR1 SNHLY and CDR2 FYNNEI. With V trimmed by 3 bases and J by 8 bases, 4 bases remained unmatched. This CDR3 reads CASSDRGYDEQFF. The DNA of the CDR3 is TGTGCCAGCAGTGACAGGGGGTATGATGAGCAGTTCTTC.

This clonotype appeared a few times. The J gene is TRBJ1-2, the V gene TRBV20-1; D possibly corresponds to TRBD1 (6 bases). This CDR3 has 13 residues. Per the germline V gene, CDR1 is DFQATT and CDR2 is SNEGSKA (reference sequence). With 0 bases removed from V and 5 bases from J, the gap between germline ends came to 10 bases. The CDR3 DNA follows: TGCAGTGCTAGAGATGGACAGCCATATGGCTACACCTTC. Encoded protein: CSARDGQPYGYTF.

The chain joins TRBV19 to TRBJ2-7, with 8 bases identical to TRBD2. The CDR3 extends over 13 amino acids. J was trimmed by 6 bases and V by 6 bases; bases with no gene match: 7. The germline V gene has CDR1 LNHDA and CDR2 SQIVND (reference sequence). For the CDR3, the DNA is TGTGCCAGTAGGACTAGCGCCGCGAGCGAGCAGTACTTC. The encoded protein is CASRTSAASEQYF.

The CDR3 DNA sequence: TGTGCCAGCAGGACAGGGACGGGATCCTACGAGCAGTACTTC. Its translation is CASRTGTGSYEQYF. The J gene is TRBJ2-7, the V gene TRBV7-3; TRBD1 agrees at 7 bases. The V and J ends lost 6 bases and 1 base, in that order; junction bases with no gene match: 6. Germline assignment: CDR1 SGHTA and CDR2 FQGTGA. The CDR3 consists of 14 residues.

This clonotype was detected many times. J is TRBJ1-1 and V is TRBV19, with TRBD1 as a possible D gene (6 bases). This CDR3 spans 16 amino acids. Trimming stripped 5 bases from V and 0 bases from J, with 16 bases between. Germline V gene data show CDR1 as LNHDA and CDR2 as SQIVND (reference sequence). This CDR3 is CASSVKTGLMNTEAFF. The CDR3 DNA reads as TGTGCCAGTAGTGTCAAGACAGGCCTAATGAACACTGAAGCTTTCTTT.

This clonotype was observed a handful of times. V and J are TRBV7-2 and TRBJ2-7; D is unclear. This CDR3 is built from 13 residues. V was clipped by 0 bases and J by 2 bases, with 5 bases between them. Germline V gene lookup returns CDR1 SGHTA and CDR2 FQGNSA. This CDR3 is CASSLARTYEQYF. The CDR3 DNA sequence: TGTGCCAGCAGCTTAGCGCGTACCTACGAGCAGTACTTC.

In this sample, this clonotype turned up many times. The V call is TRBV5-1, the J call TRBJ2-2; possibly TRBD1 or TRBD2 for D (5 bases each). The V gene's germline CDR1 is SGHRS and CDR2 YFSETQ. V lost 10 bases and J 0 bases, leaving 13 bases between the germline ends. This CDR3 has 14 residues. CDR3 sequence (DNA): TGCGCCTCCTATTGGGGGTCGAACACCGGGGAGCTGTTTTTT. It is translated as CASYWGSNTGELFF. The entire variable domain, with the rest obtained from reference TRBV5-1 and TRBJ2-2, is as follows: KAGVTQTPRYLIKTRGQQVTLSCSPISGHRSVSWYQQTPGQGLQFLFEYFSETQRNKGNFPGRFSGRQFSNSRSEMNVSTLELGDSALYLCASYWGSNTGELFFGEGSRLTVL.

The chain combines TRBV20-1 with TRBJ2-7; 8 bases line up with TRBD2. CDR3 length: 15 residues. Germline-derived CDR1 and CDR2 are DFQATT and SNEGSKA (reference sequence). The V gene end was trimmed by 0 bases and the J gene end by 4 bases; junction bases not matched to a gene: 8. The CDR3 sequence: CSARDRRGGLYEQYF. Written as DNA, the CDR3 is TGCAGTGCTAGAGATAGACGGGGGGGCCTATACGAGCAGTACTTC.

V usage is TRBV20-1 and J usage is TRBJ2-7; 9 bases match TRBD1. Germline V gene lookup returns CDR1 DFQATT and CDR2 SNEGSKA (reference sequence). The CDR3 loop spans 13 amino acids. The J segment lost 4 bases and the V segment lost 7 bases, leaving 8 bases of the junction unmatched. The CDR3 region is CSGDTGGLYEQYF. The CDR3 bases are TGCAGTGGGGATACAGGGGGCTTATACGAGCAGTACTTC.

The genes are TRBV7-8 and TRBJ2-7; 7 nucleotides line up with TRBD1. Germline values: CDR1 SGHVS, CDR2 FQNEAQ. With V trimmed by 5 bases and J by 3 bases, 7 bases remained unmatched. This CDR3 has 14 residues. This CDR3 reads CASSAWDSIYEQYF. The CDR3 nucleotides read TGTGCCAGCAGCGCCTGGGACAGTATCTACGAGCAGTACTTC.

J is TRBJ2-1 and V is TRBV20-1, with 10 positions matching TRBD2. Germline-derived CDR1 and CDR2 are DFQATT and SNEGSKA (reference sequence). V shed 3 bases, J shed 7 bases, and the junction held 6 bases outside the gene matches. The CDR3 totals 14 residues. CDR3 sequence: CSASGGLAANEQFF. The CDR3 DNA follows: TGCAGTGCTAGTGGTGGACTAGCGGCTAATGAGCAGTTCTTC.

This clonotype was seen a handful of times. The genes are TRBV2 and TRBJ2-5, with 7 bases matching TRBD1. This CDR3 comprises 15 residues. V shed 9 bases and J 4 bases; nucleotides not matched to a gene: 14. Germline V CDR1 and CDR2: SNHLY, FYNNEI. The CDR3 spells CASRQGRVVSETQYF. The CDR3, as DNA: TGTGCCAGTCGACAGGGACGGGTAGTATCAGAGACCCAGTACTTC.